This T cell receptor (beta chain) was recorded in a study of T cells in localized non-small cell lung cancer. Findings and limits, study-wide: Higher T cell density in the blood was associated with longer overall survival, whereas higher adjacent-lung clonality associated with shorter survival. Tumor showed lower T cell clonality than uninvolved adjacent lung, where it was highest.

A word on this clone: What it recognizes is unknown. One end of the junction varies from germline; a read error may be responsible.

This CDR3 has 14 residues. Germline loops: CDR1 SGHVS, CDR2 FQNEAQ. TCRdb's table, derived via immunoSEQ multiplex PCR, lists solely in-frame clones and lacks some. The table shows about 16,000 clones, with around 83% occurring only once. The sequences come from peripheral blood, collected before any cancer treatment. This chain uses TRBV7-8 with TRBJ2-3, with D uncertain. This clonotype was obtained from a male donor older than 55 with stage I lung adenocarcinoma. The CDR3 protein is CASSIATMTDTQYF. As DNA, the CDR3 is TGTGCCAGCAGCATAGCTACCATGACAGATACGCAGTATTTT.